This TCR beta chain was sequenced in a study of a mutant IDH1 vaccine in newly diagnosed glioma. About the study: The earlier regimen, radiotherapy, temozolomide, or both, was most often both. Points from the study as a whole: Roughly 93% of patients showed vaccine-induced immune responses across multiple MHC alleles.

TCRdb's copy holds only in-frame clones and misses some; the assay was immunoSEQ multiplex PCR. The data contain under 90,000 clones, approximately 85% of them singletons. The time point is: baseline, week 1 (first vaccination visit). Treatment in this sample: pre-vaccination baseline after standard-of-care therapy. This CDR3 spans 15 amino acids. CDR1 LNHDA and CDR2 SQIVND come from the germline V gene (reference sequence). J was trimmed by 2 bases and V by 7 bases; bases with no gene match: 7. Regarding this clone: The target antigen is unknown.

This material consisted of PBMCs, taken from a glioma patient treated with radiotherapy, temozolomide or both. The chain links TRBV19 to TRBJ1-5, with TRBD1 matching over 8 bases. This receptor was obtained from a man in his fifties or sixties with glioma. The chain's CDR3 is CASNRQGMGNQPQHF. In DNA, the CDR3 is TGTGCCAGTAATCGACAGGGGATGGGCAATCAGCCCCAGCATTTT.